This T cell receptor (beta chain) was identified during a study of cytomegalovirus exposure and HLA in healthy donors. Healthy bone marrow donors made up the donors. The PCR had 60 Vbeta and 13 Jbeta primers. Original methodology: Counted up in a later analysis, unique TCR beta chains came to roughly 80 million, with around 11 million shared. The method was immunoSEQ multiplex PCR; TCRdb's version includes in-frame clones alone and lacks a portion of them. V, J and clone size are taken as reported in that table, and D and trimming were inferred from the DNA itself. The data show over 100,000 clones, more than 60% seen once. Regarding this clone: Antigen specificity is unknown.

Trimming took 4 bases from V and 6 from J, leaving 9 bases between them. The length of the CDR3 is 12 residues. CDR1 ENHRY and CDR2 SYGVKD come from the germline V gene. General study points: Exclusion applied to some V segments, including TRBV6-2 and TRBV6-3, as they were indistinguishable. The authors later found most CMV-associated TCR beta chains appeared HLA-restricted.

The chain employs TRBV10-3 and TRBJ1-2; D not certain. Sequencing used PBMCs. The clonotype comes from a female donor in good health and CMV-seronegative. The CDR3 spells CAISVGQDGYTF. In DNA, the CDR3 is TGTGCCATCAGTGTCGGCCAGGATGGCTACACCTTC.